This is a list of T cell receptor beta chains from one sample in a study of blood T cell repertoires in COVID-19. Profiled with immunoSEQ multiplex PCR; TCRdb holds only in-frame clones, not every one. The sample has roughly 50,000 clones; 85% to 90% are singletons. The source material was peripheral blood. These TCRs come from a woman aged 80 or over with COVID-19, enrolled during active disease. CDR3s include the opening cysteine and the closing phenylalanine or tryptophan. The D gene is left open where the match is weak. Some rows have no size entry. The others give once, few or many, or a class for an expanded clone.

clone_size: -
d_call: TRBD1
j_call: TRBJ1-2
v_call: TRBV6-5
cdr3_nt: TGTGCCAGCAGTTACTTACAGGGGGGAGGCTATGGCTACACCTTC
cdr3_aa: CASSYLQGGGYGYTF

clone_size: -
d_call: TRBD2
j_call: TRBJ2-1
v_call: TRBV5-1
cdr3_nt: TGCGCCAGCAGCTTGTCGCGGGGGGGCCGCCTCTACAATGAGCAGTTCTTC
cdr3_aa: CASSLSRGGRLYNEQFF

clone_size: -
d_call: -
j_call: TRBJ1-1
v_call: TRBV19
cdr3_nt: TGTGCCAGTAGTATTAGTGGCGGTATGAACACTGAAGCTTTCTTT
cdr3_aa: CASSISGGMNTEAFF

clone_size: -
d_call: TRBD2
j_call: TRBJ2-3
v_call: TRBV6-5
cdr3_nt: TGTGCCAGCAGTTACTCGATGGCGGGAGCCGATACGCAGTATTTT
cdr3_aa: CASSYSMAGADTQYF

clone_size: -
d_call: -
j_call: TRBJ1-5
v_call: TRBV5-6
cdr3_nt: TGTGCCAGCAGCTTGAGACAGTCCAATCAGCCCCAGCATTTT
cdr3_aa: CASSLRQSNQPQHF

clone_size: -
d_call: TRBD2
j_call: TRBJ2-1
v_call: TRBV7-9
cdr3_nt: TGTGCCAGCAGCCTGACTAGCGGGTTCATCGGTGAGCAGTTCTTC
cdr3_aa: CASSLTSGFIGEQFF

clone_size: -
d_call: -
j_call: TRBJ1-2
v_call: TRBV18
cdr3_nt: TGTGCCAGCTCACCACTGGACACTAACTATGGCTACACCTTC
cdr3_aa: CASSPLDTNYGYTF

clone_size: once
d_call: -
j_call: TRBJ1-4
v_call: TRBV6-2/TRBV6-3
cdr3_nt: TGTGCCAGCAGCTCCCGAAGGGGCGGACGGGATGAAAAACTGTTTTTT
cdr3_aa: CASSSRRGGRDEKLFF

clone_size: -
d_call: -
j_call: TRBJ1-2
v_call: TRBV5-1
cdr3_nt: TGCGCCAGCAGCTTGGGGCACCAGTATGGCTACACCTTC
cdr3_aa: CASSLGHQYGYTF

clone_size: -
d_call: -
j_call: TRBJ1-5
v_call: TRBV30
cdr3_nt: TGTGCCTGCCAATACGGAGCGGATCCCCCTCGGCAGCCCCAGCATTTT
cdr3_aa: CACQYGADPPRQPQHF

clone_size: -
d_call: TRBD1
j_call: TRBJ2-7
v_call: TRBV27
cdr3_nt: TGTGCCAGCAGTTTATCGGGGACAGGGTACTACGAGCAGTACTTC
cdr3_aa: CASSLSGTGYYEQYF

clone_size: -
d_call: -
j_call: TRBJ2-7
v_call: TRBV6-5
cdr3_nt: TGTGCCAGCAGCACAGGGCACTCCTACGAGCAGTACTTC
cdr3_aa: CASSTGHSYEQYF

clone_size: -
d_call: -
j_call: TRBJ1-1
v_call: TRBV7-9
cdr3_nt: TGTGCCAGCAGCTTCGGAGGGGTTACTGAAGCTTTCTTT
cdr3_aa: CASSFGGVTEAFF

clone_size: -
d_call: TRBD2
j_call: TRBJ2-3
v_call: TRBV7-9
cdr3_nt: TGTGCCAGCAGCCCCGGGGGAGCTAGCGGGGGCACAGATACGCAGTATTTT
cdr3_aa: CASSPGGASGGTDTQYF

clone_size: -
d_call: TRBD1
j_call: TRBJ2-5
v_call: TRBV5-8
cdr3_nt: TGTGCCAGCAGCTGGGCCCTGACAGGGGGAAGTCGGGGAGAGACCCAGTACTTC
cdr3_aa: CASSWALTGGSRGETQYF

clone_size: -
d_call: -
j_call: TRBJ2-2
v_call: TRBV6-6
cdr3_nt: TGTGCCAGCAGCTCACATATGAACACCGGGGAGCTGTTTTTT
cdr3_aa: CASSSHMNTGELFF